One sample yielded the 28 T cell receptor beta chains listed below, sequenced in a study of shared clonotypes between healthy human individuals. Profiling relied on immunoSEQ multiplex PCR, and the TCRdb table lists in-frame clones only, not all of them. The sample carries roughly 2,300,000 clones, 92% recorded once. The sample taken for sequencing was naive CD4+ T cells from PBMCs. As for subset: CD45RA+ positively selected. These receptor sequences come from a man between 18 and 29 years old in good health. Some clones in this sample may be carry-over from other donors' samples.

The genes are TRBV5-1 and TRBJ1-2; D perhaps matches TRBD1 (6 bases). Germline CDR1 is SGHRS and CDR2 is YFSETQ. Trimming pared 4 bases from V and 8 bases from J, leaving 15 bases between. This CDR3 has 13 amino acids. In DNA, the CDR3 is TGCGCCAGCAGCCCGGAGGGGGGCTCAGGCTACACCTTC. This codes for CASSPEGGSGYTF.

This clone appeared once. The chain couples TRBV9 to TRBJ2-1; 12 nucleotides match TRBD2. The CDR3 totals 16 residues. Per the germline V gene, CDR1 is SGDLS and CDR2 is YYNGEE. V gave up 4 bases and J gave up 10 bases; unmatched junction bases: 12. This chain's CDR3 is CASSPRLAGGPGEQFF. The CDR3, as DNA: TGTGCCAGCAGCCCCAGGCTAGCGGGAGGGCCCGGGGAGCAGTTCTTC. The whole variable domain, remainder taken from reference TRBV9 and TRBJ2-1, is DSGVTQTPKHLITATGQRVTLRCSPRSGDLSVYWYQQSLDQGLQFLIQYYNGEERAKGNILERFSAQQFPDLHSELNLSSLELGDSALYFCASSPRLAGGPGEQFFGPGTRLTVL.

CDR3 nucleotides: TGTGCCAGCTCACCAAGCCCCGGGGGACGCCCCTACGAGCAGTACTTC. Its protein is CASSPSPGGRPYEQYF. The J gene is TRBJ2-7, the V gene TRBV18; a possible D gene is TRBD2 (6 bases). CDR1 is KGHSH, CDR2 LQKENI, per germline. The CDR3 is 16 amino acids. The V and J ends lost 2 bases and 2 bases respectively, with 16 bases between them.

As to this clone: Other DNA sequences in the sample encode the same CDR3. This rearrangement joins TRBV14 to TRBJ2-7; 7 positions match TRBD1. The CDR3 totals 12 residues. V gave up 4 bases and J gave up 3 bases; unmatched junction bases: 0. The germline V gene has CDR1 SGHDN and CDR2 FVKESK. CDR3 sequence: CASSRQGYEQYF. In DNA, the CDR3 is TGTGCCAGCAGCCGACAGGGCTACGAGCAGTACTTC. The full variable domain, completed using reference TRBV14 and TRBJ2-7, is EAGVTQFPSHSVIEKGQTVTLRCDPISGHDNLYWYRRVMGKEIKFLLHFVKESKQDESGMPNNRFLAERTGGTYSTLKVQPAELEDSGVYFCASSRQGYEQYFGPGTRLTVT.

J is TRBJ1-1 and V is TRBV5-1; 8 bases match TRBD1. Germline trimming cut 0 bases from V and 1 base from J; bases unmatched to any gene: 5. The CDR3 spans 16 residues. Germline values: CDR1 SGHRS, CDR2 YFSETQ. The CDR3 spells CASSLVGQVGNTEAFF. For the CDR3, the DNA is TGCGCCAGCAGCTTGGTGGGACAGGTGGGGAACACTGAAGCTTTCTTT.

CDR3: CASSEVQHTGELFF. The CDR3 DNA is TGTGCCAGCAGTGAAGTCCAGCACACCGGGGAGCTGTTTTTT. The chain uses TRBV2 and TRBJ2-2; D unclear. Germline CDR1 is SNHLY and CDR2 is FYNNEI. The V end lost 1 base, the J end lost 3 bases, and 6 bases lay between the germline ends. This CDR3 region has 14 residues.

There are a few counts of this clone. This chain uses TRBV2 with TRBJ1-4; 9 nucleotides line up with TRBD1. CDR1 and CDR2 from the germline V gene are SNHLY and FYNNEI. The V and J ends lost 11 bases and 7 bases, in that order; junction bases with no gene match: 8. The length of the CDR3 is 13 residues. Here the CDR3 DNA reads TGTGCCGGACTGGACAGGGGCGGTGAAAAACTGTTTTTT. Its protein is CAGLDRGGEKLFF.

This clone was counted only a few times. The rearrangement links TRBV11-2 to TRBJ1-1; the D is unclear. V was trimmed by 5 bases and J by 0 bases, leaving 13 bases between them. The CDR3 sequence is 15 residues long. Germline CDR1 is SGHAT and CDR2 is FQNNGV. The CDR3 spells CASSVRRNMNTEAFF. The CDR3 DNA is TGTGCCAGCAGCGTCCGACGGAACATGAACACTGAAGCTTTCTTT.

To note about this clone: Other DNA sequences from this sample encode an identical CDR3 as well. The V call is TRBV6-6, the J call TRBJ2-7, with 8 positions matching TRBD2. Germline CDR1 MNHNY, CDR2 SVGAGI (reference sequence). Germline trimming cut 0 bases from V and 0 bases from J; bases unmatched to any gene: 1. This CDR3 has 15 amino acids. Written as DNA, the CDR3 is TGTGCCAGCAGTTACTCCACTAGCGGCTCCTACGAGCAGTACTTC. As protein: CASSYSTSGSYEQYF.

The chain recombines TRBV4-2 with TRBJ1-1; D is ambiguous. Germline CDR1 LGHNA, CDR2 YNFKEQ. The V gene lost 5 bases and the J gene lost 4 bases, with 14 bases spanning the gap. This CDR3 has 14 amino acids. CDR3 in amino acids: CASSLTPGGTEAFF. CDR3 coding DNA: TGTGCCAGCAGCTTAACCCCCGGTGGCACTGAAGCTTTCTTT.

CDR3 region: CATETKTESNQPQHF. CDR3 coding DNA: TGTGCCACCGAAACCAAAACAGAGAGCAATCAGCCCCAGCATTTT. V is TRBV9 and J is TRBJ1-5; D remains ambiguous. The ends were cut back, 9 bases at V and 1 base at J, with 17 bases in the middle. Germline lookup yields CDR1 SGDLS and CDR2 YYNGEE. There are 15 residues in the CDR3.

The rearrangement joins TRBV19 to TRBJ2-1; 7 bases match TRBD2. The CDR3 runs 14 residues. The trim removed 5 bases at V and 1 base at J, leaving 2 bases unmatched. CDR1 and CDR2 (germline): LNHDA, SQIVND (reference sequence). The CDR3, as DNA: TGTGCCAGTAGTGGGAGGGTTTCCTACAATGAGCAGTTCTTC. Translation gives CASSGRVSYNEQFF.

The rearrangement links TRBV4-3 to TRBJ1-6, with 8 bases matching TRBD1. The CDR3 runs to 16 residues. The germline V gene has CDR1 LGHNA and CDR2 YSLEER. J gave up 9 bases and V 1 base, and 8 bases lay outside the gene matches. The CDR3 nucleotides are TGCGCCAGCAGCCAAGTAAGGACAGGGCTAAGTTCACCCCTCCACTTT. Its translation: CASSQVRTGLSSPLHF.

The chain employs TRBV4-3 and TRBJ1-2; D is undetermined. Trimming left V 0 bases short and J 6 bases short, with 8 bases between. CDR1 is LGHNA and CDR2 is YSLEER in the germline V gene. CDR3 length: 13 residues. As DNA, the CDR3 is TGCGCCAGCAGCCAAGATAAGACCAATGGCTACACCTTC. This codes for CASSQDKTNGYTF.

The CDR3 region is CASRVEFQPQHF. CDR3 bases: TGTGCCAGCAGAGTGGAGTTTCAGCCCCAGCATTTT. V usage is TRBV28 and J usage is TRBJ1-5; the D is unclear. This CDR3 is 12 amino acids long. V gave up 6 bases and J gave up 6 bases, with 9 bases separating them. Germline assignment: CDR1 MDHEN and CDR2 SYDVKM. Full variable domain (remainder filled in from reference TRBV28 and TRBJ1-5): DVKVTQSSRYLVKRTGEKVFLECVQDMDHENMFWYRQDPGLGLRLIYFSYDVKMKEKGDIPEGYSVSREKKERFSLILESASTNQTSMYLCASRVEFQPQHFGDGTRLSIL.

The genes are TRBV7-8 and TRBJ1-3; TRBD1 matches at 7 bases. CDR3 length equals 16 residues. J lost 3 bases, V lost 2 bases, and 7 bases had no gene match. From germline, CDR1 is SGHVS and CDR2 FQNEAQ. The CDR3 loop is CASSLRGDRDGNTIYF. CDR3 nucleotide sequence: TGTGCCAGCAGCTTACGGGGGGACAGAGATGGAAACACCATATATTTT. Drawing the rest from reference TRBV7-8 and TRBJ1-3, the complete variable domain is GAGVSQSPRYKVAKRGQDVALRCDPISGHVSLFWYQQALGQGPEFLTYFQNEAQLDKSGLPSDRFFAERPEGSVSTLKIQRTQQEDSAVYLCASSLRGDRDGNTIYFGEGSWLTVV.

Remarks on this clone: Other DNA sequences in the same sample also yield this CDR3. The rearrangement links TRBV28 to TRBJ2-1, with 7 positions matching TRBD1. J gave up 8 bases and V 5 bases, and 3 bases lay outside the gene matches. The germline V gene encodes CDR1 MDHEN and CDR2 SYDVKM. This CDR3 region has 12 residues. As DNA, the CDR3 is TGTGCCAGCAGTCTCACAGGGGATGAGCAGTTCTTC. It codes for CASSLTGDEQFF.

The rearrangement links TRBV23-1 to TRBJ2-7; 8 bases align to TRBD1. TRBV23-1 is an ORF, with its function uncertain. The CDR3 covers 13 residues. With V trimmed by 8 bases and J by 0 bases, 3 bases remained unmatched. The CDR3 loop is CASRTGSSYEQYF. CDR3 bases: TGCGCCAGCCGGACAGGGAGCTCCTACGAGCAGTACTTC.

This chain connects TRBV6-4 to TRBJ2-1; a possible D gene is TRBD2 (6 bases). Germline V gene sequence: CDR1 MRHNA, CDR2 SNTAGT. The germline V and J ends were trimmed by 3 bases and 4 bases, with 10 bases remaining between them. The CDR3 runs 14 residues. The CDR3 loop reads CASSEAGSYNEQFF. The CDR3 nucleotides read TGTGCCAGCAGTGAGGCGGGATCTTACAATGAGCAGTTCTTC.

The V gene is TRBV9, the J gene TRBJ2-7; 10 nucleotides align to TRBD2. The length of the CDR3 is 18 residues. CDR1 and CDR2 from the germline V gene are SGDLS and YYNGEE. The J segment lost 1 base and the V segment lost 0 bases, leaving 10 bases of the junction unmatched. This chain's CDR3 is CASSVGGGSGRLSYEQYF. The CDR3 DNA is TGTGCCAGCAGCGTAGGTGGGGGTAGCGGGAGGTTATCCTACGAGCAGTACTTC. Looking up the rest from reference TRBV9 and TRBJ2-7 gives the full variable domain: DSGVTQTPKHLITATGQRVTLRCSPRSGDLSVYWYQQSLDQGLQFLIQYYNGEERAKGNILERFSAQQFPDLHSELNLSSLELGDSALYFCASSVGGGSGRLSYEQYFGPGTRLTVT.

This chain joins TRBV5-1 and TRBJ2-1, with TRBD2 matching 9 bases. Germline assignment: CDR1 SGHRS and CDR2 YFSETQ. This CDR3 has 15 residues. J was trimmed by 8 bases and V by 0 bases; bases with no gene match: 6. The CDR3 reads CASSLGLREGDEQFF. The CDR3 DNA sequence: TGCGCCAGCAGCTTGGGTTTGCGGGAGGGCGATGAGCAGTTCTTC.

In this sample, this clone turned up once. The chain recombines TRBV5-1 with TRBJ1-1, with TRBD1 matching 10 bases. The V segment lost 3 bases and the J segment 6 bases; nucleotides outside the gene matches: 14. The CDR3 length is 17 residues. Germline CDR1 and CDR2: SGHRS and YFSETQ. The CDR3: CASSSRSTGGSVSEAFF. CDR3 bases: TGCGCCAGCAGCTCCCGTTCGACAGGGGGCTCGGTATCTGAAGCTTTCTTT. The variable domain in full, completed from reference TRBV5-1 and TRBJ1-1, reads KAGVTQTPRYLIKTRGQQVTLSCSPISGHRSVSWYQQTPGQGLQFLFEYFSETQRNKGNFPGRFSGRQFSNSRSEMNVSTLELGDSALYLCASSSRSTGGSVSEAFFGQGTRLTVV.

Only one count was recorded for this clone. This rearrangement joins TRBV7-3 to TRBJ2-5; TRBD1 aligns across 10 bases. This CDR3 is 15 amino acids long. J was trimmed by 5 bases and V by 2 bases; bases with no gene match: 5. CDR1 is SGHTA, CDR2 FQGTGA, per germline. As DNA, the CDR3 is TGTGCCAGCAGCTTAGACAGGGGGCGCGGGGAGACCCAGTACTTC. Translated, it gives CASSLDRGRGETQYF.

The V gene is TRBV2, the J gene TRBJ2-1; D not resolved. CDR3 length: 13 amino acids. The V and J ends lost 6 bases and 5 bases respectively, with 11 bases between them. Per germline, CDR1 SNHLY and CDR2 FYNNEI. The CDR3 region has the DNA TGTGCCAGCAGGAAGGACCATAACAATGAGCAGTTCTTC. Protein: CASRKDHNNEQFF.

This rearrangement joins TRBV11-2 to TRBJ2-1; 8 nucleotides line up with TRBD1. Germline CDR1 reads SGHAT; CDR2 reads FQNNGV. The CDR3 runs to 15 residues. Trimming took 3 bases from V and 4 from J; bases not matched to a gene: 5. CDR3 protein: CASSLRDRLYNEQFF. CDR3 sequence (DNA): TGTGCCAGCAGCTTGCGGGACAGGCTTTACAATGAGCAGTTCTTC. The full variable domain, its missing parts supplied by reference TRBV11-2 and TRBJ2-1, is EAGVAQSPRYKIIEKRQSVAFWCNPISGHATLYWYQQILGQGPKLLIQFQNNGVVDDSQLPKDRFSAERLKGVDSTLKIQPAKLEDSAVYLCASSLRDRLYNEQFFGPGTRLTVL.

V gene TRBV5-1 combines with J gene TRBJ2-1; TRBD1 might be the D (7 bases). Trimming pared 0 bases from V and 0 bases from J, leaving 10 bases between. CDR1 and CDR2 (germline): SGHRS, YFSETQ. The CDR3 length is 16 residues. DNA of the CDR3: TGCGCCAGCAGCTTGGAGGAGGGGGCCTCCTACAATGAGCAGTTCTTC. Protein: CASSLEEGASYNEQFF.

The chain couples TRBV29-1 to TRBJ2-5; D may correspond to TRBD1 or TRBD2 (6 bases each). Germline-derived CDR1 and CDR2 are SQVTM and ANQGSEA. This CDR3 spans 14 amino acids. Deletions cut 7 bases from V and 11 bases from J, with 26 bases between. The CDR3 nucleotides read TGCAGCGCTACAAGGGGGGCAGAGCCTCTGGAGCAGTACTTC. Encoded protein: CSATRGAEPLEQYF.

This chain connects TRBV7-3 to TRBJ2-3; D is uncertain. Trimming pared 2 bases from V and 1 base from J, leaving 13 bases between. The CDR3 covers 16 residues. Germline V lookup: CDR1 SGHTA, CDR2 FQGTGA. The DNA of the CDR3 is TGTGCCAGCAGCTTAGGCCCGGGCCCCGGCACAGATACGCAGTATTTT. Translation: CASSLGPGPGTDTQYF.